These 16 T cell receptor beta chains share one sample of origin, sequenced in a study of blood T cell repertoires in COVID-19. Sequencing used immunoSEQ multiplex PCR; TCRdb keeps in-frame clones, though not all of them. The sample comprises approximately 530,000 clones, 85% to 90% of which are singletons, and roughly 8.3% rests with the top ten. Sequenced: peripheral blood. All receptors derive from a woman aged 45-65 years with COVID-19, enrolled during active disease.

In this sample, this clone turned up once. V is TRBV6-5 and J is TRBJ2-2; D possibly corresponds to TRBD1 (5 bases). This CDR3 has 14 residues. From germline, CDR1 is MNHEY and CDR2 SVGAGI. V was shortened by 5 bases and J by 6 bases, with 13 bases between the two germline ends. For the CDR3, the DNA is TGTGCCAGCAGTATTTCAGGGTTACCCGGGGAGCTGTTTTTT. This translates into CASSISGLPGELFF.

The chain recombines TRBV5-6 with TRBJ2-3; tentative D call: TRBD2 (6 bases). V dropped 3 bases and J dropped 1 base, with 15 bases sitting between them. Germline loops: CDR1 SGHDT, CDR2 YYEEEE. This CDR3 has 16 amino acids. The CDR3 DNA follows: TGTGCCAGCAGCTACACCACTAGCATCCGCACAGATACGCAGTATTTT. Its translation: CASSYTTSIRTDTQYF.

The chain uses TRBV5-1 and TRBJ2-1; 12 bases align to TRBD2. Trimming removed 0 bases from V and 7 bases from J; junction bases left unmatched: 8. The CDR3 extends over 17 amino acids. CDR1 and CDR2 from the germline V gene are SGHRS and YFSETQ. The CDR3 sequence is CASSLGTSGVMGNEQFF. The DNA of the CDR3 is TGCGCCAGCAGCTTGGGGACTAGCGGGGTCATGGGGAATGAGCAGTTCTTC.

CDR3: CAISEMDLSSGANVLTF. DNA for the CDR3: TGTGCCATCAGTGAAATGGACTTAAGCTCTGGGGCCAACGTCCTGACTTTC. The J gene is TRBJ2-6, the V gene TRBV10-3; the D gene is possibly TRBD2 (5 bases). V was pared by 3 bases and J by 0 bases, with 12 bases between. CDR3 size: 17 residues. Germline V lookup: CDR1 ENHRY, CDR2 SYGVKD.

The chain links TRBV29-1 to TRBJ1-5, with D hard to call. This CDR3 is 12 amino acids long. From germline, CDR1 is SQVTM and CDR2 ANQGSEA. Trimming pared 4 bases from V and 3 bases from J, leaving 7 bases between. DNA for the CDR3: TGCAGCGTTGCCGGTTCCAATCAGCCCCAGCATTTT. It translates to CSVAGSNQPQHF.

In this sample, this clone turned up once. The CDR3 loop reads CASSAVTGGDGYGYTF. The CDR3 DNA sequence: TGTGCCAGCAGTGCTGTGACAGGGGGCGATGGCTATGGCTACACCTTC. The chain links TRBV28 to TRBJ1-2; 10 positions agree with TRBD1. This CDR3 spans 16 amino acids. Germline CDR1 reads MDHEN; CDR2 reads SYDVKM. With V trimmed by 5 bases and J by 4 bases, 10 bases remained unmatched.

V and J are TRBV5-1 and TRBJ2-3; D perhaps matches TRBD1 (6 bases). The germline V gene encodes CDR1 SGHRS and CDR2 YFSETQ. The CDR3 has 14 residues. Trimming removed 4 bases from V and 4 bases from J, with 13 bases in between. CDR3 sequence reads: CASSAGVGADTQYF. The CDR3 coding sequence is TGCGCCAGCAGCGCAGGGGTTGGAGCAGATACGCAGTATTTT.

This clone was seen a single time. This chain joins TRBV6-5 and TRBJ1-5; D remains unclear. Per germline, CDR1 MNHEY and CDR2 SVGAGI. With 7 bases removed from V and 1 base from J, the gap between germline ends came to 14 bases. The CDR3 runs 15 residues. CDR3 nucleotide sequence: TGTGCCAGCACCAGGACGGAGGGAAGCAATCAGCCCCAGCATTTT. Residues: CASTRTEGSNQPQHF.

The V call is TRBV12-2, the J call TRBJ2-3; the D call TRBD2 from the table was never checked on the DNA. TRBV12-2 is a pseudogene segment. This CDR3 is 16 amino acids long. This CDR3 is CASRLGERVRTDTQYF. In DNA form, the CDR3 reads TGTGCAAGTCGCTTAGGAGAGCGGGTACGCACAGATACGCAGTATTTT.

This chain connects TRBV6-5 to TRBJ1-5; 7 bases map to TRBD1. Germline values: CDR1 MNHEY, CDR2 SVGAGI. The CDR3 has 15 residues. V shed 4 bases and J 2 bases; nucleotides not matched to a gene: 5. CDR3 nucleotides: TGTGCCAGCAGTTTGACAGGGACCCGCAATCAGCCCCAGCATTTT. Its translation is CASSLTGTRNQPQHF.

In this sample, this clone turned up once. The gene calls are TRBV20-1 and TRBJ1-2, with a weak D call TRBD1 (6 bases). The CDR3 extends over 11 amino acids. The germline CDR1 and CDR2 sequences are DFQATT and SNEGSKA (reference sequence). The DNA for the CDR3 is TGCAGCGCGACAGGCATCGGTGGCTACACCTTC. It codes for CSATGIGGYTF.

The CDR3 loop is CASSLEGTGLTTTNEKLFF. The CDR3 DNA reads TGTGCCAGCAGCTTGGAAGGGACAGGCCTTACAACAACTAATGAAAAACTGTTTTTT. V gene TRBV7-8 combines with J gene TRBJ1-4, with 8 bases identical to TRBD1. Germline values: CDR1 SGHVS, CDR2 FQNEAQ. Germline trimming cut 3 bases from V and 0 bases from J; bases unmatched to any gene: 12. The CDR3 extends over 19 amino acids.

The V gene is TRBV27, the J gene TRBJ2-7; possibly TRBD1 for D (5 bases). This CDR3 is built from 14 residues. V lost 6 bases and J lost 0, with 12 bases in between. The germline V gene has CDR1 MNHEY and CDR2 SMNVEV (reference sequence). The CDR3 DNA follows: TGTGCCAGCAGGTCTGACAGAAGCTCCTACGAGCAGTACTTC. It codes for CASRSDRSSYEQYF.

This chain connects TRBV29-1 to TRBJ2-1; 13 bases are shared with TRBD2. Germline V gene data show CDR1 as SQVTM and CDR2 as ANQGSEA. V shed 2 bases and J 7 bases; nucleotides not matched to a gene: 8. The CDR3 consists of 16 residues. The CDR3 reads CSVERTSGGASNEQFF. In DNA form, the CDR3 reads TGCAGCGTTGAAAGAACTAGCGGGGGGGCTAGTAATGAGCAGTTCTTC.

The chain combines TRBV19 with TRBJ2-3, with 7 bases that match TRBD1. Germline CDR1 LNHDA, CDR2 SQIVND (reference sequence). V was pared by 5 bases and J by 1 base, with 6 bases of the junction left unmatched. This CDR3 is built from 15 residues. The CDR3 reads CASSLRTGGTDTQYF. The CDR3 DNA reads TGTGCCAGTAGTCTACGGACAGGCGGCACAGATACGCAGTATTTT. The whole variable domain, remainder taken from reference TRBV19 and TRBJ2-3, is DGGITQSPKYLFRKEGQNVTLSCEQNLNHDAMYWYRQDPGQGLRLIYYSQIVNDFQKGDIAEGYSVSREKKESFPLTVTSAQKNPTAFYLCASSLRTGGTDTQYFGPGTRLTVL.

The gene calls are TRBV9 and TRBJ2-3; D gene ambiguous. The CDR3 is 13 amino acids. CDR1 and CDR2 (germline): SGDLS, YYNGEE. The V gene lost 0 bases and the J gene lost 9 bases, with 11 bases spanning the gap. The CDR3 loop is CASSVASGLTQYF. The CDR3 DNA is TGTGCCAGCAGCGTAGCATCAGGCTTAACGCAGTATTTT.